Below are 15 T cell receptor beta chains sequenced from a single sample in a study of CD8+ T cells in alopecia areata. Treatment denoted: oral pan-JAK inhibitor, 5-10 mg twice daily. Extracted from the samples, RNA was reverse transcribed into cDNA to serve as the sequencing template. The assay was immunoSEQ multiplex PCR, and TCRdb's table has in-frame clones only and misses some. The sample lists about 270,000 clones, over 45% occurring once. This sample comprised CD4+ T cells sorted from blood, obtained at approximately week 52, from a patient treated with tofacitinib. The receptors come from a human donor with alopecia areata.

This clone was seen only a few times. This chain joins TRBV18 and TRBJ1-1; tentatively, D is TRBD1 (6 bases). Trimming took 2 bases from V and 2 from J, leaving 18 bases between them. The length of the CDR3 is 17 residues. Per germline, CDR1 KGHSH and CDR2 LQKENI. In DNA form, the CDR3 reads TGTGCCAGCTCACCAAGAGTAGTGGGACAAACAAACACTGAAGCTTTCTTT. This translates into CASSPRVVGQTNTEAFF. Filled out from reference TRBV18 and TRBJ1-1, the complete variable domain reads NAGVMQNPRHLVRRRGQEARLRCSPMKGHSHVYWYRQLPEEGLKFMVYLQKENIIDESGMPKERFSAEFPKEGPSILRIQQVVRGDSAAYFCASSPRVVGQTNTEAFFGQGTRLTVV.

This clone showed up just a few times. The rearrangement uses TRBV30 and TRBJ2-4; D might be TRBD1 (5 bases). The germline V gene encodes CDR1 GTSNPN and CDR2 SVGIG (reference sequence). Trimming pared 4 bases from V and 2 bases from J, leaving 15 bases between. The CDR3 is 15 amino acids. The CDR3 here is CAWTGTRQSKNIQYF. The CDR3, as DNA: TGTGCCTGGACCGGTACCCGACAGTCCAAAAACATTCAGTACTTC.

The chain uses TRBV6-1 and TRBJ2-7, with D tentatively TRBD2 (7 bases). The CDR3 has 15 amino acids. V was shortened by 4 bases and J by 0 bases, with 13 bases between the two germline ends. Germline CDR1 is MNHNS and CDR2 is SASEGT. The CDR3 spells CASSGGGGSSYEQYF. The CDR3 DNA reads TGTGCCAGCAGTGGAGGGGGAGGGAGCTCCTACGAGCAGTACTTC.

This sequence joins TRBV7-2 and TRBJ2-7, with 9 bases fitting TRBD1. V was pared by 5 bases and J by 7 bases, with 15 bases of the junction left unmatched. This CDR3 region has 16 residues. The germline V gene encodes CDR1 SGHTA and CDR2 FQGNSA. The CDR3 DNA reads TGTGCCAGCAGCCCCCTCCCCCGGACAGGGGCAGGGGAGCAGTACTTC. It codes for CASSPLPRTGAGEQYF.

Only a few counts were recorded for this clone. The chain employs TRBV20-1 and TRBJ2-5; no clear D. Trimming stripped 3 bases from V and 5 bases from J, with 7 bases between. Germline V gene sequence: CDR1 DFQATT, CDR2 SNEGSKA (reference sequence). This CDR3 has 11 amino acids. CDR3 nucleotides: TGCAGTGCTAGGTCCTCCGAGACCCAGTACTTC. Its translation is CSARSSETQYF.

This sequence joins TRBV18 and TRBJ2-3; D gene unclear. Per germline, CDR1 KGHSH and CDR2 LQKENI. This CDR3 spans 14 amino acids. Trimming took 2 bases from V and 2 from J, leaving 8 bases between them. CDR3 sequence: CASSPAANTDTQYF. The CDR3 nucleotides read TGTGCCAGCTCACCAGCGGCTAACACAGATACGCAGTATTTT.

The chain uses TRBV30 and TRBJ2-7, with 10 bases fitting TRBD2. The CDR3 length is 14 residues. Germline V CDR1 and CDR2: GTSNPN, SVGIG (reference sequence). J gave up 4 bases and V 2 bases, and 5 bases lay outside the gene matches. The CDR3 here is CAWSKSGGAYEQYF. The CDR3, as DNA: TGTGCCTGGAGTAAGAGCGGGGGGGCGTACGAGCAGTACTTC.

This clone was counted a few times. The chain joins TRBV29-1 to TRBJ2-3; D possibly corresponds to TRBD1 (5 bases). Trimming took 5 bases from V and 2 from J, leaving 14 bases between them. The V gene's germline CDR1 is SQVTM and CDR2 ANQGSEA. The CDR3 runs 14 residues. The chain's CDR3 is CSVTGAGLTDTQYF. As DNA, the CDR3 is TGCAGCGTTACTGGGGCAGGGCTCACAGATACGCAGTATTTT.

The chain has TRBV18 and TRBJ1-6, with D possibly being TRBD1 (5 bases). V lost 2 bases to trimming and J lost 7 bases, with 6 bases between them. Germline CDR1 is KGHSH and CDR2 is LQKENI. This CDR3 comprises 13 residues. This chain's CDR3 is CASSPGANSPLHF. In nucleotides, the CDR3 is TGTGCCAGCTCACCAGGGGCGAATTCACCCCTCCACTTT.

The chain has TRBV6-5 and TRBJ2-3, with a weak D call TRBD2 (5 bases). Trimming removed 6 bases at V and 4 bases at J, with 14 bases between. This CDR3 spans 14 amino acids. Germline lookup yields CDR1 MNHEY and CDR2 SVGAGI. The CDR3 sequence: CASRRGRFPDTQYF. DNA of the CDR3: TGTGCCAGCAGACGAGGGAGATTCCCAGATACGCAGTATTTT.

This clone was observed a few times. This chain joins TRBV6-6 and TRBJ1-5, with D possibly matching TRBD1 (6 bases). Germline assignment: CDR1 MNHNY and CDR2 SVGAGI (reference sequence). Trimming removed 6 bases from V and 2 bases from J, with 17 bases in between. This CDR3 has 16 amino acids. Here the CDR3 DNA reads TGTGCCAGCAGCCCGATGGCAGGGGCGGGCAATCAGCCCCAGCATTTT. Amino acid sequence: CASSPMAGAGNQPQHF.

This clone was detected ten times or more. This sequence joins TRBV10-3 and TRBJ2-4; 9 bases match TRBD1. Trimming cost V 3 bases and J 7 bases; bases outside gene matches: 4. Germline V gives CDR1 ENHRY, CDR2 SYGVKD. This CDR3 is 14 amino acids long. The CDR3: CAISDRDRDNIQYF. The CDR3 coding sequence is TGTGCCATCAGTGACCGGGACAGGGACAACATTCAGTACTTC.

The chain uses TRBV29-1 and TRBJ1-5; perhaps TRBD1 as D (5 bases). This CDR3 is built from 13 residues. Germline lookup yields CDR1 SQVTM and CDR2 ANQGSEA. Between the trimmed V and J ends, which lost 7 bases and 7 bases, there was a span of 17 bases. The CDR3 DNA is TGCAGCGCCATGGCCAGGGAAGGGCAGCCCCAGCATTTT. Amino acids: CSAMAREGQPQHF. The complete variable domain, with remaining parts taken from reference TRBV29-1 and TRBJ1-5, reads SAVISQKPSRDICQRGTSLTIQCQVDSQVTMMFWYRQQPGQSLTLIATANQGSEATYESGFVIDKFPISRPNLTFSTLTVSNMSPEDSSIYLCSAMAREGQPQHFGDGTRLSIL.

The count of this clone is one. This chain uses TRBV9 with TRBJ1-1, with TRBD1 matching 8 bases. The CDR3 is 16 amino acids. The germline gives CDR1 SGDLS, CDR2 YYNGEE. Trimming at V came to 0 bases and at J to 5 bases, leaving 9 bases not matched to a gene. As DNA, the CDR3 is TGTGCCAGCAGCGTAGCCCCAGGGGGCAGAGGAACTGAAGCTTTCTTT. Translation: CASSVAPGGRGTEAFF.

This clone has just one count. Given a much more abundant clone one base away, this may be a read error. The chain recombines TRBV5-6 with TRBJ1-2; TRBD1 matches 7 bases. V was clipped by 4 bases and J by 4 bases; unmatched bases: 4. The CDR3 extends over 13 amino acids. Germline assignment: CDR1 SGHDT and CDR2 YYEEEE. For the CDR3, the DNA is TGTGCCAGCAGCCCGGGACAGACCTATGGCTACACCTTC. This encodes CASSPGQTYGYTF.